Given below is one T cell receptor (beta chain) in context. Its antigen remains unidentified. No clone much larger than this one lies a single base away; base qualities are absent. This sample was taken from a study of cytomegalovirus exposure and HLA in healthy donors (dated by TCRdb to about 2017). About the investigation overall: According to an earlier analysis of 587 of the donors, some 180 million T cells yielded 90 million to 130 million unique TCR beta sequences and around 280 Gb of sequence data. Every discovery cohort repertoire had been produced on one sequencing platform. To decide whether each TCR beta V gene segment behaved as functional or pseudogenic, an earlier analysis of approximately 620 of the donors relied on high-throughput TCR beta sequencing. Donor age, sex, ethnicity and CMV serostatus were collected together with the repertoire data. A later genetic analysis took genome-wide SNP genotypes for about three fifths of the 666 donors and used that subset as a discovery cohort. An early release covering more than 500 HLA-typed donors comprised approximately 290 gigabases of sequencing data and around 80 million unique TCR sequences. Typing coverage varied by locus: roughly 629-630 donors for A, B, C, DRB1 and DQB1; about 520 for DQA1; over 600 for DPA1; approximately 470 for DPB1. High-throughput TCR immunosequencing, statistical association of individual TCRs with disease status, and machine learning were combined to predict cytomegalovirus infection status. Among 398 genotyped donors of the cohort, an average of about 240,000 unique TCR beta nucleotide sequences was sequenced per donor, of which roughly 17% were non-productive. About 5 DR-DQ haplotypes were handled as single units for association and clustering, since linkage in the cohort was strong. Class I and class II HLA loci were covered by the typing at four-digit resolution. Along with the approximately 700-subject first cohort, a separate validation cohort of around 110 different subjects was used. The genetic ancestry cluster associated with self-reported Caucasian donors included 65% to 90% of the 300 to 450 genotyped donors. The study aimed to test whether signatures of past pathogen exposure could be identified by cataloging public T cell receptors. The later analysis used no new phenotypic data to find candidate immune exposures, relying instead on TCR beta sequences and their occurrence across donors. In a later analysis, previously published TCR beta repertoires from about 640 donors were re-analyzed and high-resolution HLA genotyping was added so that TCR occurrence patterns could be studied. The T cell repertoires of 550 to 850 subjects were profiled by immunosequencing and related to cytomegalovirus serostatus. What the research found in general, with its limitations: Sequencing depth was assumed to be roughly uniform across donors in the presence/absence analyses, though that assumption may not hold. Assigning TCR associations to individual alleles was difficult when HLA alleles, especially DR and DQ, strongly co-occurred. In a later genetic analysis, a missense DCLRE1C variant was associated with V-gene and J-gene trimming of TCR beta chains, and the association was replicated in an independent cohort. Compared with the roughly 670-donor mean, donors in an Asian-associated ancestry cluster had fewer N-insertions in productive TCRs, according to a later genetic analysis. In vitro tests confirmed that a few of the cytomegalovirus-associated TCR beta chains recognize cytomegalovirus antigens. A further reported finding was that TCR beta sequences accurately predicted the HLA-A and HLA-B alleles for most subjects in the first cohort. Correlated functional status among segregating V segments might be attributable to linkage disequilibrium, but an unknown experimental factor could not be ruled out. At a false discovery rate of 0.05, a later analysis linked some 17,000 TCR beta sequences to specific HLA alleles. Because HLA typing was unavailable for some donors at each locus, only the typed subset was used in association tests. The cohort was sequenced for TCR beta chains only, and without alpha or paired-chain data the features that could be detected were limited. The classifier was reported to diagnose cytomegalovirus status with high specificity and sensitivity in both the original and validation cohorts. Most CMV-associated TCR beta chains appeared to be HLA-restricted in a later analysis, and the HLA associations seemed to be driven largely by CMV exposure. The earlier analysis of 587 of the donors excluded some 15 rarely observed V segments, including chromosome 9 orphons, because counts were too low. While some public TCRs were present in many individuals, most TCR sequences turned up only very rarely across donors. Compared with equally common non-associated chains, HLA-associated TCR beta chains in a later analysis were more clonally expanded and had lower generation probabilities. A later analysis reported that several top co-occurrence clusters appeared linked to parvovirus B19, influenza, CMV and Epstein-Barr virus. Some IMGT-functional V segments, including TRBV6-2 and TRBV6-3, could not be told apart with the 87-base-pair reads, so those segments were excluded. Immune exposure information for the cohort was limited to CMV serostatus. A group of highly shared sequence variants was considered likely to be a technical artifact of the sequencing pipeline. It was suggested by the authors that the approach could potentially be generalized to other disease states and immunological phenotypes. A later analysis found that TCR association rates varied across HLA loci, with DRB1 alleles showing the most associated TCRs and HLA-C alleles the fewest. In the study, approximately 160 TCR beta chains were listed as associated with cytomegalovirus. In an earlier analysis of 587 of the donors, most TCR beta V segments appeared in productive rearrangements about 90% or about 30% of the time, broadly matching IMGT annotations.

V and J are trimmed by 4 bases and 4 bases, and the gene matches miss 16 bases of the junction. CDR1 and CDR2 are drawn from the germline V gene: SGHRS, YFSETQ. The CDR3, cysteine through phenylalanine, is 17 amino acids long. Here the CDR3 DNA is all that survives: 51 bases in frame from base 1. The cohort comprised more than 550 healthy bone marrow donors. At the time of sampling, every cohort member was nominally healthy, though immune exposures that went unrecorded were likely present. The donor tested CMV seronegative, placing the donor among the roughly 350 seronegative members of the cohort. A peripheral blood sample was provided by each donor, and peripheral blood mononuclear cells were used for TCR beta sequencing. The Qiagen DNeasy Blood Extraction Kit was used to extract genomic DNA from the blood cell samples. Libraries were prepared through the immunoSEQ multiplex PCR assay. For the multiplex PCR, a mixture combining 60 forward primers for TCR Vbeta segments and 13 reverse primers for TCR Jbeta segments was used. The CDR3 region of rearranged TCR beta genes was amplified from genomic DNA by a multiplex PCR assay. The amplified TCR beta libraries were sequenced on the Illumina HiSeq System as 87-base-pair reads. Processing in the source paper ran as follows. In a later analysis, tens of millions of unique TCR beta chains were counted across the roughly 670 repertoires, and around 10 million of these chains were shared by at least two donors. Raw reads were error-corrected and collapsed into unique sequences with a nearest-neighbor algorithm that merged closely related sequences to remove PCR and sequencing errors. V, D and J gene segments were assigned by aligning CDR3 sequences to IMGT reference sequences. For a sequence to be retained, a match of at least six nucleotides was required to both a V gene segment and a J gene segment. A rearrangement was called productive if the CDR3 had no stop codons and remained in frame with V and J, and every other rearrangement was called non-productive. Following IMGT convention, CDR3 was defined as the stretch from the second conserved V-encoded cysteine up to the conserved J-encoded phenylalanine. Sequences without an unambiguous match to a single V gene segment were excluded from the earlier analysis of several hundred of the donors. An earlier analysis of a few hundred of the donors classified V segments as functional when productive rearrangements were above 56.7% and as segregating when the standard deviation between donors was above 5%. A statistical classification framework was built to diagnose cytomegalovirus status from the catalog of TCR beta chain sequences. A later analysis assigned V and J genes by comparing TCR nucleotide sequences with IMGT/GENE-DB human TR gene sequences. In a later analysis, CDR3 sequences and most-parsimonious VDJ recombination scenarios were assigned using the TCRdist pipeline. In a later analysis, each TCR beta chain was defined by its CDR3 amino acid sequence together with its V-gene family, and reads lacking a unique V-gene family were excluded. To address suspected cross-contamination and a sequencing artifact, a later analysis removed some 620 highly shared, low-generation-probability nucleotide sequences. In a later analysis, a clonal expansion index for each public chain was calculated from normalized within-repertoire ranks of inferred template counts. Generation probabilities in a later analysis came from a VDJ recombination model fitted to out-of-frame rearrangements, and those results were checked against IGoR. In a later analysis, hypergeometric tests were used to score TCR-TCR, TCR-HLA and TCR-CMV co-occurrence, with a repertoire-size bias correction applied to TCR pairs. False discovery rates were estimated in a later analysis by permuting HLA or CMV assignments 20 times. A later analysis grouped co-occurring TCRs with DBSCAN, adding TCRdist sequence similarity when clustering within HLA-allele-positive subsets. Repertoires with fewer than 30,000 or more than 120,000 public chains were left out of co-occurrence clustering, as were a handful of repertoires with anomalous nucleotide sharing. TCRdb mirrors the immuneACCESS table, restricted to in-frame sequences. Some clones are absent from its copies; in checked studies, under half trace to an unresolved V gene, and the reason for the others is unknown. V and J calls and clone size follow that table, whereas D and trimming were derived from the DNA. In this sample the table shows roughly 180,000 clones, roughly four fifths of which occur a single time. Over 2.5% of the sample belongs to the ten largest clones.

This receptor was identified in a male donor in good health and CMV-seronegative. Sequences were obtained from PBMCs. This receptor chain uses TRBV5-1 and TRBJ2-7, with TRBD1 identical over 8 junction bases. The DNA reads as follows: TGCGCCAGCAGCCCGAGGGCCGGGACAGGCCTTATTTACGAGCAGTACTTC. Protein translation: CASSPRAGTGLIYEQYF.